This T cell receptor (beta chain) was sequenced for a study of T-cell reconstitution after alpha-beta-depleted transplantation in children. This clonotype appeared a single time. Its target is unknown. This could be a read error, since a much larger clone is one nucleotide away. Researchers prepared the TCRbeta library using unique molecular identifiers, the study reports. TCRdb ran MiXCR on the PCR reads and lists one entry per CDR3 protein. This sample has about 260,000 distinct CDR3 sequences, with under 9.5% found just once. From germline, CDR1 is SGHVS and CDR2 FNYEAQ. The CDR3 totals 16 residues. Points from the study as a whole: Day-60 TCRbeta diversity that was high in some patients was derived from surviving recipient T cells and thymic progenitors. As was reported, about two months after transplant, alpha-beta T cells came from several hundred expanded graft clones. A year post-transplant, T-cell counts and diversity derived mostly from newly produced T cells.

This clonotype originated in a male patient younger than 18 who had a stem cell transplant for acute lymphoblastic leukemia, so the T cells may come from the graft donor. The rearrangement joins TRBV7-6 to TRBJ1-1; D perhaps matches TRBD1 (5 bases). Sequenced material: PBMCs, mostly from graft donor cells, taken 180 days after TCRalphabeta/CD19-depleted stem cell transplant. CDR3 in DNA: TGTGCCAGCAGCTTTTCTGCGGGTCAGGGCAACACTGAAGCTTACTTT. Protein: CASSFSAGQGNTEAYF.